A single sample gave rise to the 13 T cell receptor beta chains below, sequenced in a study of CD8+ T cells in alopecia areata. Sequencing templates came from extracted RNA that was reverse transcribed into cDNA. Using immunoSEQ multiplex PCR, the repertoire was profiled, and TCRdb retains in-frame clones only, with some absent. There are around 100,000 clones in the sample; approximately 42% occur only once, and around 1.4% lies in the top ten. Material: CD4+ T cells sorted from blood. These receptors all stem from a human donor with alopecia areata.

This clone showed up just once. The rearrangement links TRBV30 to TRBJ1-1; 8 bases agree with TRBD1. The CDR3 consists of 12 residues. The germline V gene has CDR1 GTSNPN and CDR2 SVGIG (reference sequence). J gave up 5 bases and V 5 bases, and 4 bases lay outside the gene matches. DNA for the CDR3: TGTGCCTGGCAGGGGGCCGGAACTGAAGCTTTCTTT. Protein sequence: CAWQGAGTEAFF.

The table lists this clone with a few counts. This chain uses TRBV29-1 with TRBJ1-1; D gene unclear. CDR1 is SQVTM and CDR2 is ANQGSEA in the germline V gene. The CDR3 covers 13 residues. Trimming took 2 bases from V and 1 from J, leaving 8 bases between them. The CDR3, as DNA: TGCAGCGTTGAAAGGCGACAGAACACTGAAGCTTTCTTT. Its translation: CSVERRQNTEAFF. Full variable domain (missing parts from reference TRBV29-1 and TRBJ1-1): SAVISQKPSRDICQRGTSLTIQCQVDSQVTMMFWYRQQPGQSLTLIATANQGSEATYESGFVIDKFPISRPNLTFSTLTVSNMSPEDSSIYLCSVERRQNTEAFFGQGTRLTVV.

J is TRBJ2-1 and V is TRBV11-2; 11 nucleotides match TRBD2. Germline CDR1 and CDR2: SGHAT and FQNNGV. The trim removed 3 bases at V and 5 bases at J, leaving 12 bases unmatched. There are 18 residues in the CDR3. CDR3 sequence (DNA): TGTGCCAGCAGCTTGGATACTCAACCGGGACTAGCGGACAATGAGCAGTTCTTC. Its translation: CASSLDTQPGLADNEQFF.

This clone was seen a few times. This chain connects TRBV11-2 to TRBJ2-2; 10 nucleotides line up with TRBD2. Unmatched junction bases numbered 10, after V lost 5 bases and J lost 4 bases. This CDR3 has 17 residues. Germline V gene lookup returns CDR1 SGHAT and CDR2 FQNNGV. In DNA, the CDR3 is TGTGCCAGCAGCCAGTCCCCTAGCGGGGGTCTCACCGGGGAGCTGTTTTTT. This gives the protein CASSQSPSGGLTGELFF.

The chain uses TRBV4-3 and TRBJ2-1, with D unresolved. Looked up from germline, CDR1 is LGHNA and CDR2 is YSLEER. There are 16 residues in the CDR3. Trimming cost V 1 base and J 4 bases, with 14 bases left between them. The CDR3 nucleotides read TGCGCCAGCAGCCAAGCCCAAGGAGTGGGATACAATGAGCAGTTCTTC. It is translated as CASSQAQGVGYNEQFF.

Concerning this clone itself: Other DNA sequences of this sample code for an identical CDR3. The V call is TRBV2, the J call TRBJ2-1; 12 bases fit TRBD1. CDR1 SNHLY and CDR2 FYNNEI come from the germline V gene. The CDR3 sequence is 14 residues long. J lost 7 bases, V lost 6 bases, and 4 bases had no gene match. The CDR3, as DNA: TGTGCCAGCAGCCGGGACAGGGGGCTGAATGAGCAGTTCTTC. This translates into CASSRDRGLNEQFF.

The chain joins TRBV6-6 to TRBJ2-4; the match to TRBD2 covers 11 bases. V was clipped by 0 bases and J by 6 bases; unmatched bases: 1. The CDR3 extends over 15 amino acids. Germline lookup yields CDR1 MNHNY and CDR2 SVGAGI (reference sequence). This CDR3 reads CASSYSGTSGNIQYF. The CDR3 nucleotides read TGTGCCAGCAGTTACTCGGGGACTAGCGGAAACATTCAGTACTTC.

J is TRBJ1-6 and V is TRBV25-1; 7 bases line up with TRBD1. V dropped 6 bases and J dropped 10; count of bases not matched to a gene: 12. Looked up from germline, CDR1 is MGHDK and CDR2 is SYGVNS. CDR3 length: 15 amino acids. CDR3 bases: TGTGCCAGCAGCGCTCCGGGGACAGTGGGATCACCCCTCCACTTT. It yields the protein CASSAPGTVGSPLHF. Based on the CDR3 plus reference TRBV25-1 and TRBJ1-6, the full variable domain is EADIYQTPRYLVIGTGKKITLECSQTMGHDKMYWYQQDPGMELHLIHYSYGVNSTEKGDLSSESTVSRIRTEHFPLTLESARPSHTSQYLCASSAPGTVGSPLHFGNGTRLTVT.

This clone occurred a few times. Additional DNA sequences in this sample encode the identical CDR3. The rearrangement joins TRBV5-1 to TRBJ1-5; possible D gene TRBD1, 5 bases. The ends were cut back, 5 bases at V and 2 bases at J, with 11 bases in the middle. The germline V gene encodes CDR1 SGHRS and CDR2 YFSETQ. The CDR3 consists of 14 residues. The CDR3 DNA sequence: TGCGCCAGCAGTCCAGGGTCGGGCAATCAGCCCCAGCATTTT. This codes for CASSPGSGNQPQHF.

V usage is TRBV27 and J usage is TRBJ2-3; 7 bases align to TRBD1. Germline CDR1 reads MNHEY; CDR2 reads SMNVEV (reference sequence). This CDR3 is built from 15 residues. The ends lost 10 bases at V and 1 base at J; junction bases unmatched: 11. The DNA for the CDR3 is TGTGCCACCGCCAGATTCGGACAGGGCACAGATACGCAGTATTTT. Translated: CATARFGQGTDTQYF.

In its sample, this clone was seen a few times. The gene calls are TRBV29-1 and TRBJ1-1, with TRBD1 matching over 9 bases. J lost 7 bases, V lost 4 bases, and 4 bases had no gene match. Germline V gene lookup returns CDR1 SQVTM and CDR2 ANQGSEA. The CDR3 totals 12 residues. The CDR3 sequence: CSVGGTGNEAFF. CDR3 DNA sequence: TGCAGCGTTGGGGGGACAGGGAATGAAGCTTTCTTT.

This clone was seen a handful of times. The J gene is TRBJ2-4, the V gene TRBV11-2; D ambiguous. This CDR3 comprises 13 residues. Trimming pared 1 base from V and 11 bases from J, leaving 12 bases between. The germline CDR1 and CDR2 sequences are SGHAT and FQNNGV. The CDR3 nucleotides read TGTGCCAGCAGCTTAGCGTGGTCCGTTCTTCAGTACTTC. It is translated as CASSLAWSVLQYF.

The CDR3 nucleotides read TGTGCCAGCTCACAAACCGGGGAGAACCAGCCCCAGCATTTT. Encoded protein: CASSQTGENQPQHF. The rearrangement joins TRBV18 to TRBJ1-5; D unresolved. The V gene lost 4 bases and the J gene lost 7 bases, with 14 bases spanning the gap. The CDR3 runs to 14 residues. Germline V lookup: CDR1 KGHSH, CDR2 LQKENI.